This TCR beta chain was recovered during a study of T cells in Graves' hyperthyroidism and ophthalmopathy (dated 2019 in TCRdb). At the level of the whole study: Peripheral blood was collected at initial diagnosis, before any treatment. A discovery cohort of fewer than 110 patients, fewer than 50 with Graves' ophthalmopathy and 55 to 60 with stable Graves' hyperthyroidism, was used to find distinguishing TCR V-J signatures. An independent validation cohort of 18 to 20 hyperthyroidism patients and roughly 16 patients who later progressed to ophthalmopathy tested prospective prediction of ophthalmopathy. The 90 or so discovery patients were randomly split 7:3 into training and test sets. In addition, the study compared T-cell repertoires in thyroid tissue and in blood from six Graves' hyperthyroidism patients. After sampling, hyperthyroidism patients received methimazole starting at 30 mg daily, and ophthalmopathy patients received high-dose intravenous methylprednisolone. The paper reports TCR Vbeta CDR3 sequencing of fewer than 150 peripheral blood samples: around 45 ophthalmopathy, fewer than 80 hyperthyroidism and 17 progressor patients.

Reading from cysteine to phenylalanine, the CDR3 counts 18 amino acids. The sequence is cut down to CDR3 DNA, 54 bases in frame from base 1. The germline V gene sets CDR1 to SGDLS and CDR2 to YYNGEE. V ends up 4 bases short and J 0 bases short, with an unmatched junction base count of 7. A word on this clonotype: The clone's antigen remains unknown. Base-call qualities are not available, and no considerably larger clone is one nucleotide away.

Graves' hyperthyroidism was defined as stable when no progression to ophthalmopathy occurred over 18 months of follow-up. Hyperthyroidism patients were aged 18 to 65 years and newly diagnosed, with disease duration of less than 2 months. The study excluded patients with uncontrolled infections, other autoimmune diseases, pregnancy or lactation. Clinical symptoms, serum thyroxine and TRAb, thyroid ultrasound, and orbital computed tomography formed the basis for the diagnoses. PBMCs were isolated from 8 to 10 ml of fresh peripheral blood by Ficoll-Paque density gradient centrifugation. Total RNA was extracted using Trizol reagent, and RNA quality was assessed on an Agilent 2100 Bioanalyzer. Results and caveats for the whole study, not just this receptor: During validation, the model predicted progression to ophthalmopathy a median of approximately 7 months ahead of onset, with 60% to 71% sensitivity and about 75% specificity. A 13 V-J signature model separated ophthalmopathy from stable hyperthyroidism, with 87.88% sensitivity and about 81% specificity in cross-validation and 80%/75% in testing. Most expanded thyroid clonotypes (frequency above 0.001) were also detected in blood, a finding suggesting that blood repertoires may reflect thyroid immune responses. Sample size was not statistically predetermined, and investigators were not blinded to group allocation.

The TCR beta CDR3 regions were amplified from the RNA transcripts. The TCR CDR3 was subjected to a first round of RT-PCR using the HTBI primer set and the Qiagen OneStep RT-PCR kit. Libraries were constructed in a second round of multiplex PCR, after which size selection and purification were performed. Paired-end sequencing of the libraries was performed with 100 bp reads on an Illumina HiSeq2000. Per the original workflow: SOAPnuke was used to process the raw data, throwing out any read that contained adapters or uncalled bases, had a mean Phred below 15, or lacked an exact constant-primer or identifier match. COPE v1.2.5 was used to merge high-quality paired reads, and clonotypes were defined as unique nucleotide sequences. MiTCR v1.1 was used to align the clonotypes against IMGT TRBV, TRBD and TRBJ reference segments. The analysis included only V-J combinations with a frequency above 0.0001, which together covered 99.2% of the repertoires. The TCS score was defined as the ratio of F50 (clonal expansion) to E x V (chaos), calculated using BLOSUM62-based TCRdist between CDR3 peptides within each V-J. Welch's t-statistics and random forest reduced around 510 V-J features to around 14, which were used in a naive Bayes classifier (R e1071). The public reads were reanalyzed by TCRdb: fastp trimming at Q25, MiXCR alignment, in-frame beta chains only. Entries that share a CDR3 protein sequence are merged under the most common genes and DNA. The V and J calls, along with clone size, are taken from TCRdb and not from the paper's own processing. This sample lists roughly 170,000 distinct CDR3 sequences; more than 15% were detected once. The biggest ten clones account for 25% to 30% of the sample.

In this chain, TRBV9 is recombined with TRBJ2-2; 12 central nucleotides agree with TRBD2. Sequencing used blood. The receptor comes from a woman in her fifties or sixties with Graves' hyperthyroidism. The DNA reads TGTGCCAGCAGCTCTCCGACTAGCGGGGGAGCGAACACCGGGGAGCTGTTTTTT. It specifies CASSSPTSGGANTGELFF.